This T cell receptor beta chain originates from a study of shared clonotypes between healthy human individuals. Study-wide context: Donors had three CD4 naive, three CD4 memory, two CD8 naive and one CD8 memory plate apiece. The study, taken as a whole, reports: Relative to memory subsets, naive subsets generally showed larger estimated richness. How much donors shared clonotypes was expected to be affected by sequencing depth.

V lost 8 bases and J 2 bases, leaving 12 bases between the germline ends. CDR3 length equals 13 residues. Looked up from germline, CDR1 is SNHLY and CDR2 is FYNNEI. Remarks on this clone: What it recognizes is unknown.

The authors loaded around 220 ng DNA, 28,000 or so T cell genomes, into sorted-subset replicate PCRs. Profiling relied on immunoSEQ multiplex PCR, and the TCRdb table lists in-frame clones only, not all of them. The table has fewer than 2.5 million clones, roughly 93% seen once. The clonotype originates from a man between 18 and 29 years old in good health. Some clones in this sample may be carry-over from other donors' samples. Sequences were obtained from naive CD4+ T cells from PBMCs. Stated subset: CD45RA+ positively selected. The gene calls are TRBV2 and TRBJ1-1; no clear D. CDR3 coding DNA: TGTGCCAGCGGAGGAGCACGTAACACTGAAGCTTTCTTT. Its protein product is CASGGARNTEAFF. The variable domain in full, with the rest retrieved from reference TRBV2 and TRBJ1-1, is EPEVTQTPSHQVTQMGQEVILRCVPISNHLYFYWYRQILGQKVEFLVSFYNNEISEKSEIFDDQFSVERPDGSNFTLKIRSTKLEDSAMYFCASGGARNTEAFFGQGTRLTVV.